These T cell receptor beta chains were read from a single sample in a study of blood T cell repertoires in COVID-19. Profiled with immunoSEQ multiplex PCR; TCRdb holds only in-frame clones, not every one. In the table there are 35,000 or so clones, roughly 88% of which are singletons. Sequencing used peripheral blood. The source is a man in his sixties or seventies with acute or convalescent COVID-19. The conserved cysteine and the conserved F or W are not part of the CDR3 here. Fields, in order: CDR3 protein, V gene, J gene.

ASSTRPGQGAFVNTEAF,TRBV19,TRBJ1-1
ASSLGGTGNEKLF,TRBV11-2,TRBJ1-4
ASTPEWTYEQY,TRBV6-2/TRBV6-3,TRBJ2-7
ASSLGTEGTDTQY,TRBV5-1,TRBJ2-3
ASSQDQGIGETQY,TRBV4-3,TRBJ2-5
ASSQGGTSGRRDEQF,TRBV4-1,TRBJ2-1
ASSSVFDARGWGGWGSSYNEQF,TRBV7-1,TRBJ2-1
ASSYNQGLLH,TRBV5-1,TRBJ1-6
AIPRSSPTGGLSSYEQY,TRBV2,TRBJ2-7
ASSWQGGTEAF,TRBV12-3/TRBV12-4,TRBJ1-1
ASSYLKTVPYEQY,TRBV6-2/TRBV6-3,TRBJ2-7
AAGGSSYNSPLH,TRBV7-2,TRBJ1-6
ASSVDGLAGVTDTQY,TRBV9,TRBJ2-3
ASSTKPGTRNEQY,TRBV19,TRBJ2-7